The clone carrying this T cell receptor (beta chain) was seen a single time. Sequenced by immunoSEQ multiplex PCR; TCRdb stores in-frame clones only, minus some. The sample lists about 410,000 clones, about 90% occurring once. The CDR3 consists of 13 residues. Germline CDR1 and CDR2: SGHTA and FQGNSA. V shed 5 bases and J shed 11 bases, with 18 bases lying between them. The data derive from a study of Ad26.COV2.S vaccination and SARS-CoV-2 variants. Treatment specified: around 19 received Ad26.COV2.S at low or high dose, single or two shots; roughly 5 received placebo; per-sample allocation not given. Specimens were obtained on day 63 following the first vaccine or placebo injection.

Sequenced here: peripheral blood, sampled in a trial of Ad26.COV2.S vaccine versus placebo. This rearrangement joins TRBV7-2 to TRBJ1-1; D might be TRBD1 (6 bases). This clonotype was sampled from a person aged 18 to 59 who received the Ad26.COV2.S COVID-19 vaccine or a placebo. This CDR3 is CASSPTGQLVAFF. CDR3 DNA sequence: TGTGCCAGCAGCCCCACTGGACAGCTAGTGGCTTTCTTT.